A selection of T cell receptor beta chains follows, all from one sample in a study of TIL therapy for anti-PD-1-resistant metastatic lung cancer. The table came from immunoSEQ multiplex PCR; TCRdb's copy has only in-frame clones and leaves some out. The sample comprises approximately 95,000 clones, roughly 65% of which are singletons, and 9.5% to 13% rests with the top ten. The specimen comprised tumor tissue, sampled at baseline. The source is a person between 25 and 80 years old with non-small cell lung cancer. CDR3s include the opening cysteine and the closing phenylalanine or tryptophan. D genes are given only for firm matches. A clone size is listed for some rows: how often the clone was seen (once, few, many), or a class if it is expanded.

TGTGCCAGCAGTGATCCGGGACTAGGGATCAATGAGCAGTTCTTC | CASSDPGLGINEQFF | TRBJ2-1 | TRBV6-4 | NA | TRBD2
TGCAGCGTTGGACAGGGAGAAAACACCATATATTTT | CSVGQGENTIYF | TRBJ1-3 | TRBV29-1 | few | TRBD1
TGTGCCAGCAGCCAAAACAGGGGTGGTGAAAAACTGTTTTTT | CASSQNRGGEKLFF | TRBJ1-4 | TRBV3-1/TRBV3-2 | few | TRBD1
TGCGCCAGCGGGCATTGGGGGAAGGGGAACTACGAGCAGTACTTC | CASGHWGKGNYEQYF | TRBJ2-7 | TRBV5-1 | NA | NA
TGTGCCAGCTCACTAACAGGACCGACCTCTGGAAACACCATATATTTT | CASSLTGPTSGNTIYF | TRBJ1-3 | TRBV18 | few | NA
TGTGCCAGCAGCTTTGGGGACCGGGGGCGCGGGGGAGGCCAGCCCCAGCATTTT | CASSFGDRGRGGGQPQHF | TRBJ1-5 | TRBV7-3 | once | NA
TGTGCCAGCAGGAGGACAGGGGTCGACACTGAAGCTTTCTTT | CASRRTGVDTEAFF | TRBJ1-1 | TRBV11-2 | NA | TRBD1
TGTGCCAGCAGCGCGAGCGGGGGAGATGAGCAGTTCTTC | CASSASGGDEQFF | TRBJ2-1 | TRBV9 | few | TRBD2
TGTGCCAGCAGCCAGCTAGCGGGAGGTCTCAATGAGCAGTTCTTC | CASSQLAGGLNEQFF | TRBJ2-1 | TRBV6-5 | NA | TRBD2
TGTGCCAGACCTGGGCAGGGGACCGCTTACACAGATACGCAGTATTTT | CARPGQGTAYTDTQYF | TRBJ2-3 | TRBV27 | once | NA
TGTGCCAGCAGCTTTAACACCGGGGAGCTGTTTTTT | CASSFNTGELFF | TRBJ2-2 | TRBV12-1 | few | NA
TGTGCCAGCAGCGGGACAGGGTGGAATCAGCCCCAGCATTTT | CASSGTGWNQPQHF | TRBJ1-5 | TRBV5-6 | NA | TRBD1
TGCGCCAGCAGCCAGATACAGGGAAGCGGCAATGAGCAGTTCTTC | CASSQIQGSGNEQFF | TRBJ2-1 | TRBV4-3 | NA | NA
TGTGCCACCAGTGACCAGGTATCAGAGACCCAGTACTTC | CATSDQVSETQYF | TRBJ2-5 | TRBV24-1 | NA | NA
TGCAGCGTTGCTAACACCGACGGCACTGAAGCTTTCTTT | CSVANTDGTEAFF | TRBJ1-1 | TRBV29-1 | many | NA
TGTGCCAGCAGCAGAGAAGGGTGGGGTAGCAATCAGCCCCAGCATTTT | CASSREGWGSNQPQHF | TRBJ1-5 | TRBV7-2 | NA | NA
TGCGCCAGCAGCCAAGGGACAGGCCTCGGGAAACTGTTTTTT | CASSQGTGLGKLFF | TRBJ1-4 | TRBV4-3 | NA | TRBD1
TGTGCCAGCAGCCGAGGGGTTCGAGAGACCCAGTACTTC | CASSRGVRETQYF | TRBJ2-5 | TRBV7-3 | NA | NA
TGTGCCAGCAGAGATAGCGGGGAGGGTTACAATGAGCAGTTCTTC | CASRDSGEGYNEQFF | TRBJ2-1 | TRBV28 | NA | TRBD2
TGTGCCAGCAGTGAACAGGGGGCTGACTATGGCTACACCTTC | CASSEQGADYGYTF | TRBJ1-2 | TRBV2 | NA | TRBD1
TGTGCCTGGGGGGGGGCCTACGAGCAGTACTTC | CAWGGAYEQYF | TRBJ2-7 | TRBV30 | NA | TRBD2
TGTGCCAGCAGCGGACGGGGTTACGGGGGCACAGATACGCAGTATTTT | CASSGRGYGGTDTQYF | TRBJ2-3 | TRBV9 | NA | NA
TGTGCCAGCAGCTTAGGACGTCCCGGTTTAAACGAGCAGTACTTC | CASSLGRPGLNEQYF | TRBJ2-7 | TRBV7-8 | few | NA
TGCAGCGTTGACACTCGGTTCCACAATGAGCAGTTCTTC | CSVDTRFHNEQFF | TRBJ2-1 | TRBV29-1 | NA | NA
TGTGCCAGTAGTTCCCTTGGGGGGGCAGACAATGGCTACACCTTC | CASSSLGGADNGYTF | TRBJ1-2 | TRBV19 | NA | NA
TGTGCCAGCAGTTACCGGACTAGTTCTTACGAGCAGTACTTC | CASSYRTSSYEQYF | TRBJ2-7 | TRBV6-6 | NA | TRBD2
TGTGCCATCAGTGAGTCCGTGGGAGGGGCAGGACAGCCCCAGCATTTT | CAISESVGGAGQPQHF | TRBJ1-5 | TRBV10-3 | few | NA
TGCGCCAGCAGCCGGGCTAGCGGGGGGATCACAGATACGCAGTATTTT | CASSRASGGITDTQYF | TRBJ2-3 | TRBV5-1 | once | TRBD2
TGTGCCAACAACTACGAGCAGTACTTC | CANNYEQYF | TRBJ2-7 | TRBV18 | NA | NA
TGTGCCAGCAGTTTATATGGGGGCGCTTTCTTT | CASSLYGGAFF | TRBJ1-1 | TRBV28 | NA | NA
TGTGCCAGCAGCTTAGTTGGTCGGCGGGGGGGCCCAGATACGCAGTATTTT | CASSLVGRRGGPDTQYF | TRBJ2-3 | TRBV7-9 | NA | TRBD2
TGTGCCAGCAGGATAAGGGGGAACACCGGGGAGCTGTTTTTT | CASRIRGNTGELFF | TRBJ2-2 | TRBV15 | NA | NA
TGTGCCAGCAGCTTGGAAGGGGTATTCTCACCCCTCCACTTT | CASSLEGVFSPLHF | TRBJ1-6 | TRBV7-3 | NA | NA
TGTGCCAGCAGCGTAGAAGAAGGTTCCTACAATGAGCAGTTCTTC | CASSVEEGSYNEQFF | TRBJ2-1 | TRBV9 | NA | NA
TGTGCCAGCAGTTTGGTGGGAGACCAAAATGAGCAGTTCTTC | CASSLVGDQNEQFF | TRBJ2-1 | TRBV28 | NA | NA
TGTGCCTGGAGTAAGGGGATGGTGTTGGCCTACGAGCAGTACTTC | CAWSKGMVLAYEQYF | TRBJ2-7 | TRBV30 | NA | NA
TGTGCCAGCAGCACCGACAGGGGGCTTGGCTACACCTTC | CASSTDRGLGYTF | TRBJ1-2 | TRBV28 | NA | TRBD1
TGTGCCAGCATTTGGAACACCTTC | CASIWNTF | TRBJ1-2 | TRBV28 | few | NA
TGTGCCAGCAGCGCCGGCGGGGCAAGAGGGGAAAAACTGTTTTTT | CASSAGGARGEKLFF | TRBJ1-4 | TRBV2 | once | NA
TGTGCCTGGAGTGTTGCGACAGGGAATGGCTACACCTTC | CAWSVATGNGYTF | TRBJ1-2 | TRBV30 | NA | TRBD1
TGTGCCAGCTCACCGCAAGGGGCGACCCAGTACTTC | CASSPQGATQYF | TRBJ2-5 | TRBV18 | NA | NA
TGTGCCAGCAGACCGACGGTGAACACTGAAGCTTTCTTT | CASRPTVNTEAFF | TRBJ1-1 | TRBV4-2 | NA | NA
TGCAGCGCTGAGGACAGATTTCCTGCGGATACGCAGTATTTT | CSAEDRFPADTQYF | TRBJ2-3 | TRBV29-1 | NA | NA
TGCGCCAGCAGCATAACAGGGCAGAGCAATCAGCCCCAGCATTTT | CASSITGQSNQPQHF | TRBJ1-5 | TRBV5-1 | NA | NA
TGTGCCAGCAGCCCGGGACAGGGCTCTGGAAACACCATATATTTT | CASSPGQGSGNTIYF | TRBJ1-3 | TRBV6-5 | NA | TRBD1
TGTGCCAGCAGCTTAGGATTAGCGGGATCAGGCTACGAGCAGTACTTC | CASSLGLAGSGYEQYF | TRBJ2-7 | TRBV7-9 | NA | TRBD2
TGTGCCAGCAGTCGTATCTTGGGGGCGGCGAACACCGGGGAGCTGTTTTTT | CASSRILGAANTGELFF | TRBJ2-2 | TRBV27 | NA | NA
TGTGCCAGCAGCTTGCGAAATGGCGGGACCACAGATACGCAGTATTTT | CASSLRNGGTTDTQYF | TRBJ2-3 | TRBV5-6 | NA | NA
TGTGCCAGCAGTTATCACAGGGCTACCTTGGACGGTTTCTTT | CASSYHRATLDGFF | TRBJ1-1 | TRBV6-2/TRBV6-3 | many | NA
TGTGCCAGCAGCCAGCAGGGGAATCAGCCCCAGCATTTT | CASSQQGNQPQHF | TRBJ1-5 | TRBV11-2 | NA | NA
TGTGCCAGCAGCACCACTAGCGGGGGGATAGATACGCAGTATTTT | CASSTTSGGIDTQYF | TRBJ2-3 | TRBV11-3 | NA | TRBD2
TGTGCCAGCAGTTGGGGGGGGACAGGGGGTTTTAGTGAGCAGTTCTTC | CASSWGGTGGFSEQFF | TRBJ2-1 | TRBV6-5 | NA | TRBD1
TGTGCCATCAGTGAGTCAGATACGCAGTATTTT | CAISESDTQYF | TRBJ2-3 | TRBV10-3 | NA | NA
TGTGCCAGCAGCCAAGATTATGCCCGAACCCTCTCTGGAAACACCATATATTTT | CASSQDYARTLSGNTIYF | TRBJ1-3 | TRBV4-2 | NA | NA
TGTGCCAGCAGCTTAGGGGGGAGGGCCTTAAATGAGCAGTTCTTC | CASSLGGRALNEQFF | TRBJ2-1 | TRBV7-9 | NA | TRBD2
TGTGCCAGCAGCGAGAGGGGGCGCAATGGGTATGAGCAGTTCTTC | CASSERGRNGYEQFF | TRBJ2-1 | TRBV9 | few | TRBD1